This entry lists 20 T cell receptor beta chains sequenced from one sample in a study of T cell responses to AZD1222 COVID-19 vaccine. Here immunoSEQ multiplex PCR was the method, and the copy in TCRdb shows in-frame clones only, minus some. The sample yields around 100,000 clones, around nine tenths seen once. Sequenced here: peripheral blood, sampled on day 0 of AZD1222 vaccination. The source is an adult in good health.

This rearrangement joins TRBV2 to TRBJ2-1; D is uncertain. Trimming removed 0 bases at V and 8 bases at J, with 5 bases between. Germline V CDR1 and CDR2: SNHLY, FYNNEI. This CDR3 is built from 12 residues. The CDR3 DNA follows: TGTGCCAGCAGTGAAGCGTTCGATGAGCAGTTCTTC. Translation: CASSEAFDEQFF.

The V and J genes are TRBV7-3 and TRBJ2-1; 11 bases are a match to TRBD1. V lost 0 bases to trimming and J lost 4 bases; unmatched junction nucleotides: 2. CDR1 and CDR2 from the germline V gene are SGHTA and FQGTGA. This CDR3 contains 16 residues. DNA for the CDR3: TGTGCCAGCAGCTTAACGAGGGACAGGGGGTACAATGAGCAGTTCTTC. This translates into CASSLTRDRGYNEQFF.

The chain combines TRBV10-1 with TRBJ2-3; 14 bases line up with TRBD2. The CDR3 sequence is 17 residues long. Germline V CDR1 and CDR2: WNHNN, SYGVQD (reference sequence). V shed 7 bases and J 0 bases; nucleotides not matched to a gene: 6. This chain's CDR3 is CASNRTSGRPSTDTQYF. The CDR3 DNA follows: TGCGCCAGCAACCGGACTAGCGGGAGGCCTAGCACAGATACGCAGTATTTT.

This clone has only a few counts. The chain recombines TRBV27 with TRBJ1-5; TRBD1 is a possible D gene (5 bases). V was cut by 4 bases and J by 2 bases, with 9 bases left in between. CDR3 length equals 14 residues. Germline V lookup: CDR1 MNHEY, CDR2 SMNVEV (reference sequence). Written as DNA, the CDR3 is TGTGCCAGCAGTTCGCAGGGTGGCAATCAGCCCCAGCATTTT. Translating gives CASSSQGGNQPQHF.

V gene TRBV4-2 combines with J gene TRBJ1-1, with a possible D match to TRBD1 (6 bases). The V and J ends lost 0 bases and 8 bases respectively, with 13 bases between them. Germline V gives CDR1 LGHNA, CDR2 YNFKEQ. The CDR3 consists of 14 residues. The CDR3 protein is CASSQEGGAREAFF. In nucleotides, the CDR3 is TGTGCCAGCAGCCAAGAAGGGGGGGCGAGGGAAGCTTTCTTT.

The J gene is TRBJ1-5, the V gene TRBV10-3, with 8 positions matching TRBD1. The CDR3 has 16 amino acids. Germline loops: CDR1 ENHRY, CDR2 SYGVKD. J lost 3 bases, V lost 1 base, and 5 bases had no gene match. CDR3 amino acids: CAISEFEDRDNQPQHF. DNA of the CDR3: TGTGCCATCAGTGAGTTTGAGGACAGGGACAATCAGCCCCAGCATTTT.

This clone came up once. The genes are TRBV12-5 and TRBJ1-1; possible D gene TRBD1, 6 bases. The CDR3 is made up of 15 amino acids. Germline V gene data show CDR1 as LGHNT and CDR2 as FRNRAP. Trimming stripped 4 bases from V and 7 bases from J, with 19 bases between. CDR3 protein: CASGSPPGAGDEAFF. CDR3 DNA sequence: TGTGCTAGTGGTTCCCCCCCGGGGGCGGGCGATGAAGCTTTCTTT.

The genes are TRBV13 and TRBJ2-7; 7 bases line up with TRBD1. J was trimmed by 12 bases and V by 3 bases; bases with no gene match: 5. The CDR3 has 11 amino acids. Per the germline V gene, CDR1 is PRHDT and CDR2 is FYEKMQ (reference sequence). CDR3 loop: CASSLRQGAYF. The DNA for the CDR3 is TGTGCCAGCAGCTTGCGACAGGGTGCGTACTTC.

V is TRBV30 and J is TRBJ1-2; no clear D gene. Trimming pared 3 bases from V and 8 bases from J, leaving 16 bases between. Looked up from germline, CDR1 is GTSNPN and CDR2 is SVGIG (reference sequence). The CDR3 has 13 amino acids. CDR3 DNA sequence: TGTGCCTGGAGATCCAAAAAAGATTGGGGCTACACCTTC. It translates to CAWRSKKDWGYTF.

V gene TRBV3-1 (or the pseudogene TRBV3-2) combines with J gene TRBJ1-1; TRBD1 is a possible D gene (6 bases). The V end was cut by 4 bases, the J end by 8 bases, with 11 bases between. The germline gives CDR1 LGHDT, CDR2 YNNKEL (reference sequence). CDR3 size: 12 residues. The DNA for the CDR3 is TGTGCCAGCAGCCGGGGACAAAGGGAAGCTTTCTTT. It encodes CASSRGQREAFF.

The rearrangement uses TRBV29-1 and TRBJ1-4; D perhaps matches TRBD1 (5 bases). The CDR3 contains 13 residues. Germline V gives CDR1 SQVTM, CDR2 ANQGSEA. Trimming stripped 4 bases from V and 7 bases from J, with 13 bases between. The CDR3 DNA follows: TGCAGCGTTGCGGGGGGTATGGGTGAAAAACTGTTTTTT. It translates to CSVAGGMGEKLFF.

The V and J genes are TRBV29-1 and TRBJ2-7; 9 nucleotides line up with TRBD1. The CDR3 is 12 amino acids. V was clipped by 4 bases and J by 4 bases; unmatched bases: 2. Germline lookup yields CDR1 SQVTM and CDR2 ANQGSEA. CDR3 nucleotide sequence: TGCAGCGTTGGGGACAGGGTATACGAGCAGTACTTC. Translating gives CSVGDRVYEQYF.

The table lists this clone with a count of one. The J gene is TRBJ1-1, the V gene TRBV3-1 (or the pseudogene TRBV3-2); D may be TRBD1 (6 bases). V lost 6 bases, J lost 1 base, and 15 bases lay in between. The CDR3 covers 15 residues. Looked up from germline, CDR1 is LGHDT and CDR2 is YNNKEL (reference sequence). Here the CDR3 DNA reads TGTGCCAGCAGGCAGGGGTGGACTGAGAACACTGAAGCTTTCTTT. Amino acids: CASRQGWTENTEAFF.

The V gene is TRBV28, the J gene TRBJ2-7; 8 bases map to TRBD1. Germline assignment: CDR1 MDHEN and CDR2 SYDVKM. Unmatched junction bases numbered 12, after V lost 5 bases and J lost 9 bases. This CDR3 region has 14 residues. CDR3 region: CASSATGVIPWQYF. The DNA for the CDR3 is TGTGCCAGCAGTGCGACAGGGGTTATTCCATGGCAGTACTTC.

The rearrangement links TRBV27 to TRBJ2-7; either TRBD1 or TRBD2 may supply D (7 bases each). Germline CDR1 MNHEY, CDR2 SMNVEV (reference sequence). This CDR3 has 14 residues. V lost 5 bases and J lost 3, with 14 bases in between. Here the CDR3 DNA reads TGTGCCAGCAGTCCCCGGGGGGACAGCTACGAGCAGTACTTC. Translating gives CASSPRGDSYEQYF.

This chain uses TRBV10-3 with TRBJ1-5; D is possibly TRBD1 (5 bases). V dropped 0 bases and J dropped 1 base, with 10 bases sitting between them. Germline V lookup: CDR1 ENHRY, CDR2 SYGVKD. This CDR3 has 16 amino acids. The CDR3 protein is CAISESRDLSNQPQHF. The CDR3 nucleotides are TGTGCCATCAGTGAGTCTCGGGACTTGAGCAATCAGCCCCAGCATTTT.

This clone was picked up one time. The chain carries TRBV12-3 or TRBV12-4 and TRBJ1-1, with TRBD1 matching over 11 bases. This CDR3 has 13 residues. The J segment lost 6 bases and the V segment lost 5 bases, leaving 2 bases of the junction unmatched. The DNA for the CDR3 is TGTGCCAGCAGTCCGGACAGGGGGCCTGAAGCTTTCTTT. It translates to CASSPDRGPEAFF.

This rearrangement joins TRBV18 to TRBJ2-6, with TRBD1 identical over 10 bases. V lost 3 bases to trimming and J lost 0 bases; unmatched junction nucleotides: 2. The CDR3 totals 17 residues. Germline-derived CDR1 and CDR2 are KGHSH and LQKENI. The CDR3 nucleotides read TGTGCCAGCTCACCTAGACAGGGGGCCTCTGGGGCCAACGTCCTGACTTTC. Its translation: CASSPRQGASGANVLTF.

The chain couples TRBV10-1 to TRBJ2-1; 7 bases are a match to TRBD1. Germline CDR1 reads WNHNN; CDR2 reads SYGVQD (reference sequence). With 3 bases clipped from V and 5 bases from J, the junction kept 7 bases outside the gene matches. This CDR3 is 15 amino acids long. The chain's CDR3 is CASSDNPRGNNEQFF. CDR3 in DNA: TGCGCCAGCAGTGACAACCCCAGGGGGAACAATGAGCAGTTCTTC.

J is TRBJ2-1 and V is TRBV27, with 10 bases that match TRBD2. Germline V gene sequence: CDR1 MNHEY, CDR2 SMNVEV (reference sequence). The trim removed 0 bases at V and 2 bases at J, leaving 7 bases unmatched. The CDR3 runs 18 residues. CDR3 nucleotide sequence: TGTGCCAGCAGTTTATCCCACGGACTAGCGGAGACCTACAATGAGCAGTTCTTC. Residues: CASSLSHGLAETYNEQFF.